This T cell receptor beta chain was obtained from a study of cytomegalovirus exposure and HLA in healthy donors. Study-level results: In the 90 to 150 validation repertoires, just under 95% of cluster scores exceeded 0, per a later analysis.

Note on this clone: The antigen remains unidentified.

Profiling relied on immunoSEQ multiplex PCR, and the TCRdb table lists in-frame clones only, not all of them. This table has about 160,000 clones, around 92% appearing once. The length of the CDR3 is 19 residues. J was trimmed by 0 bases and V by 1 base; bases with no gene match: 10. The germline V gene has CDR1 SGHNT and CDR2 YENEEA. This TCR was sampled from a man between 18 and 29 years old in good health and CMV-seropositive. The sequencing sample was made of PBMCs. V gene TRBV11-3 combines with J gene TRBJ2-4; TRBD1 matches at 9 bases. CDR3 sequence: CASSLGWTGETLAKNIQYF. In nucleotides, the CDR3 is TGTGCCAGCAGCTTAGGCTGGACAGGGGAAACTCTAGCCAAAAACATTCAGTACTTC.